The 21 T cell receptor beta chains listed next were all sequenced from one sample in a study of blood T cells in healthy people across ages. The authors ran a second PCR of 7 to 11 cycles using a sample-barcoded 5' primer and a J-beta primer mix. One entry per CDR3 protein, called by TCRdb with MiXCR from the 5' RACE reads. The sample lists about 780,000 distinct CDR3 sequences; 35% to 50% were seen once. What was sequenced was blood. The receptors shown here come from a man older than 75 in good health.

This clonotype is a singleton in its sample. The chain employs TRBV4-2 and TRBJ2-5; D possibly corresponds to TRBD1 (6 bases). In germline, CDR1 is LGHNA, CDR2 YNFKEQ. Between the trimmed V and J ends, which lost 0 bases and 11 bases, there was a span of 16 bases. The CDR3 has 14 amino acids. The CDR3 nucleotides read TGTGCCAGCAGCCAAGAACAGGGCCACAATGGGCAGTACTTC. It translates to CASSQEQGHNGQYF.

The rearrangement links TRBV20-1 to TRBJ2-7; TRBD2 might be the D (5 bases). Per germline, CDR1 DFQATT and CDR2 SNEGSKA (reference sequence). The CDR3 sequence is 14 residues long. V lost 1 base and J 3 bases, leaving 13 bases between the germline ends. DNA for the CDR3: TGCAGTGCTAGAGGACAAACTAGTGTCTACGAGCAGTACTTC. Translating it yields CSARGQTSVYEQYF.

As for this clonotype: One end of the junction is discordant with germline, which a read error may explain. This chain links TRBV2 with TRBJ2-1, with 9 bases lining up with TRBD2. From germline, CDR1 is SNHLY and CDR2 FYNNEI. There are 15 residues in the CDR3. This chain's CDR3 is CASSDLSGRFNEEFF. CDR3 bases: TGTGCCAGCAGTGATCTTAGCGGGAGATTCAATGAGGAGTTCTTC.

Comment on this clonotype: A junction end diverges from the germline sequence, so it may reflect a read error. V and J are TRBV11-3 and TRBJ2-2, with D possibly matching TRBD2 (6 bases). CDR3 size: 13 residues. Per the germline V gene, CDR1 is SGHNT and CDR2 is YENEEA. The CDR3 spells CASSFRGAGGLFF. Here the CDR3 DNA reads TGTGCCAGCAGCTTCCGTGGGGCCGGGGGGCTGTTTTTT.

The chain carries TRBV20-1 and TRBJ1-2; D is possibly TRBD1 (5 bases). V was shortened by 5 bases and J by 4 bases, with 14 bases between the two germline ends. Germline CDR1 reads DFQATT; CDR2 reads SNEGSKA (reference sequence). The CDR3 is 13 residues long. The CDR3 DNA is TGCAGTGCTCCCTCGGGACGGCTCTATGGCTACACCTTC. Residues: CSAPSGRLYGYTF.

The J gene is TRBJ1-5, the V gene TRBV2; 7 bases are shared with TRBD1. The ends lost 8 bases at V and 5 bases at J; junction bases unmatched: 6. Germline lookup yields CDR1 SNHLY and CDR2 FYNNEI. The CDR3 length is 13 residues. This CDR3 reads CASWNRGDQPQHF. CDR3 bases: TGTGCCAGCTGGAACAGGGGAGATCAGCCCCAGCATTTT.

CDR3 protein: CASSLDRANTEAFF. The CDR3 coding sequence is TGTGCCAGCAGTTTAGACAGGGCGAACACTGAAGCTTTCTTT. The chain has TRBV28 and TRBJ1-1; 7 bases are a match to TRBD1. With 2 bases clipped from V and 1 base from J, the junction kept 1 base outside the gene matches. CDR3 size: 14 residues. Germline V CDR1 and CDR2: MDHEN, SYDVKM.

This chain links TRBV2 with TRBJ2-5; D is possibly TRBD2 (5 bases). Trimming removed 8 bases from V and 11 bases from J, with 21 bases in between. Per the germline V gene, CDR1 is SNHLY and CDR2 is FYNNEI. This CDR3 has 13 residues. The CDR3 nucleotides are TGTGCCAGCGGCGGAGGTCAGGCACGAGGGCAGTACTTC. It codes for CASGGGQARGQYF.

The V gene is TRBV20-1, the J gene TRBJ1-6; perhaps TRBD1 as D (5 bases). V gave up 4 bases and J gave up 7 bases, with 8 bases separating them. This CDR3 region has 12 residues. Germline CDR1 and CDR2: DFQATT and SNEGSKA (reference sequence). CDR3 sequence: CSATDRNSPLHF. The CDR3 DNA follows: TGCAGTGCTACTGACAGAAATTCACCCCTCCACTTT.

The rearrangement joins TRBV6-5 to TRBJ2-1, with unresolved D. This CDR3 region has 11 residues. Germline CDR1 is MNHEY and CDR2 is SVGAGI. V was shortened by 3 bases and J by 10 bases, with 7 bases between the two germline ends. The CDR3 region is CASSYGYEQFF. The DNA for the CDR3 is TGTGCCAGCAGTTATGGCTACGAGCAGTTCTTC.

This clonotype was observed at least ten times. The V and J genes are TRBV5-6 and TRBJ2-1; D may be TRBD2 (5 bases). V dropped 4 bases and J dropped 6 bases, with 14 bases sitting between them. Looked up from germline, CDR1 is SGHDT and CDR2 is YYEEEE. This CDR3 contains 14 residues. The CDR3 DNA sequence: TGTGCCAGCAGCCGAGGGCCCCCAACCAATGAGCAGTTCTTC. This gives the protein CASSRGPPTNEQFF.

This clonotype was detected only once. This sequence joins TRBV7-8 and TRBJ1-6; D unclear. Germline CDR1 is SGHVS and CDR2 is FQNEAQ. The CDR3 extends over 12 amino acids. V lost 6 bases and J lost 9, with 9 bases in between. Written as DNA, the CDR3 is TGTGCCAGCAGTCTAGGGCCTTCACCCCTCCACTTT. Its protein is CASSLGPSPLHF.

This chain joins TRBV28 and TRBJ2-3; possibly TRBD1 or TRBD2 for D (5 bases each). The ends were cut back, 3 bases at V and 11 bases at J, with 15 bases in the middle. Looked up from germline, CDR1 is MDHEN and CDR2 is SYDVKM. This CDR3 is built from 13 residues. The CDR3 nucleotides read TGTGCCAGCAGTTTCGGCGGTGGGGGTCAGCAGTATTTT. Protein product: CASSFGGGGQQYF.

This clonotype was detected only once. The chain joins TRBV27 to TRBJ2-1; no clear D gene. The CDR3 runs 13 residues. V lost 2 bases and J 5 bases, leaving 7 bases between the germline ends. CDR1 is MNHEY, CDR2 SMNVEV, per germline (reference sequence). The CDR3 is CASSLVVHNEQFF. The CDR3 DNA reads as TGTGCCAGCAGTTTAGTAGTACACAATGAGCAGTTCTTC.

This clonotype turned up a few times. The chain combines TRBV7-2 with TRBJ2-7, with a weak D call TRBD2 (7 bases). Trimming removed 1 base from V and 6 bases from J, with 19 bases in between. CDR1 and CDR2 (germline): SGHTA, FQGNSA. This CDR3 spans 16 amino acids. The CDR3 spells CASSLVIAPRGGEQYF. The CDR3 region has the DNA TGTGCCAGCAGCTTAGTAATAGCGCCGAGGGGGGGCGAGCAGTACTTC.

V usage is TRBV7-3 and J usage is TRBJ2-5, with D possibly matching TRBD2 (5 bases). The CDR3 length is 13 residues. CDR1 and CDR2 from the germline V gene are SGHTA and FQGTGA. Trimming took 5 bases from V and 11 from J, leaving 18 bases between them. CDR3 in amino acids: CASSPQPRAEQYF. In DNA, the CDR3 is TGTGCCAGCAGCCCCCAACCGAGGGCTGAGCAGTACTTC. Full variable domain (rest looked up from reference TRBV7-3 and TRBJ2-5): GAGVSQTPSNKVTEKGKYVELRCDPISGHTALYWYRQSLGQGPEFLIYFQGTGAADDSGLPNDRFFAVRPEGSVSTLKIQRTERGDSAVYLCASSPQPRAEQYFGPGTRLLVL.

With regard to this clonotype: This may be a read error: a much more frequent sequence differs by one nucleotide. This chain links TRBV7-9 with TRBJ2-5; 8 bases align to TRBD1. The J call could be wrong; TRBJ2-7 is a better fit for the DNA end. This CDR3 has 14 residues. Looked up from germline, CDR1 is SEHNR and CDR2 is FQNEAQ (reference sequence). The CDR3 here is CASSTRQGFYEQYF. Written as DNA, the CDR3 is TGTGCCAGCAGCACTCGACAGGGGTTTTACGAGCAGTACTTC.

This clonotype came up a few times. A much more abundant neighbour one base away suggests this may be a read error. The J gene is TRBJ2-5, the V gene TRBV4-3; 10 bases line up with TRBD2. CDR1 LGHNA and CDR2 YSLEER come from the germline V gene. The CDR3 is made up of 17 amino acids. V shed 0 bases and J 11 bases; nucleotides not matched to a gene: 15. Here the CDR3 DNA reads TGCGCCAGCAGCCAAGATCGGGCTAGCGGGAGAGAGAATGAGCAGTACTTC. It translates to CASSQDRASGRENEQYF.

The chain couples TRBV12-3 or TRBV12-4 to TRBJ2-3; 7 bases map to TRBD2. Unmatched junction bases numbered 13, after V lost 7 bases and J lost 3 bases. The CDR3 covers 16 residues. The CDR3 spells CASTSGEGGETDTQYF. The CDR3 coding sequence is TGTGCCAGCACCAGCGGGGAGGGAGGTGAGACAGATACGCAGTATTTT.

This clonotype occurred once. The V call is TRBV4-1, the J call TRBJ2-7; 8 nucleotides line up with TRBD1. The CDR3 consists of 16 residues. The V segment lost 2 bases and the J segment 2 bases; nucleotides outside the gene matches: 8. Germline values: CDR1 MGHRA, CDR2 YSYEKL. The CDR3 sequence is CASSQPDRGFAYEQYF. For the CDR3, the DNA is TGCGCCAGCAGCCAACCTGACAGGGGATTTGCCTACGAGCAGTACTTC.

This clonotype was counted ten times or more. The chain recombines TRBV12-3 or TRBV12-4 with TRBJ1-5; D is unresolved. Trimming removed 7 bases from V and 4 bases from J, with 11 bases in between. CDR3 length: 13 residues. Here the CDR3 DNA reads TGTGCCAGCACCCCGGACGGGAATCAGCCCCAGCATTTT. Its protein is CASTPDGNQPQHF.